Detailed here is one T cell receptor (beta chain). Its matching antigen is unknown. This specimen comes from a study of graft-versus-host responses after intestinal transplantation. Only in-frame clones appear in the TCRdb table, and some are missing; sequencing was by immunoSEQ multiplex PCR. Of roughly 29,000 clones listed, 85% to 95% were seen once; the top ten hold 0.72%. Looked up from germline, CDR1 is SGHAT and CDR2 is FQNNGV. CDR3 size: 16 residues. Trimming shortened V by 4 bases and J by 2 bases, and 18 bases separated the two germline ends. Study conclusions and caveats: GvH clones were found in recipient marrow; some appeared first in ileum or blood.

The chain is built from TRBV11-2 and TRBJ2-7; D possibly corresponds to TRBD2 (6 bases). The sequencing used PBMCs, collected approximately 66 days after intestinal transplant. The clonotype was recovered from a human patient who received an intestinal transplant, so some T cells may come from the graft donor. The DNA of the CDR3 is TGTGCCAGCAGCTCCCTGGCGGGATGGAAACCCTACGAGCAGTACTTC. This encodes CASSSLAGWKPYEQYF.